Ten or more counts support the clone carrying this T cell receptor beta chain. The sample comes from a study of T cells in Graves' hyperthyroidism and ophthalmopathy. The overall study: Peripheral blood collection took place at initial diagnosis, before any treatment.

There are 19 residues in the CDR3. V was trimmed by 1 base and J by 0 bases, leaving 19 bases between them. Germline V CDR1 and CDR2: LNHNV, YYDKDF (reference sequence). TCR beta CDR3 sequences were amplified from RNA transcripts. During a first-round RT-PCR of the TCR CDR3, the HTBI primer set was used. TCRdb re-derived calls from the multiplex PCR reads in MiXCR, one entry per CDR3 protein. The sample holds roughly 580,000 distinct CDR3 sequences, approximately 15% seen once. The TCR sequence derives from a woman aged 25-40 years with Graves' hyperthyroidism that later progressed to Graves' ophthalmopathy. The chain links TRBV15 to TRBJ2-1; D is ambiguous. Sequenced material: blood. CDR3 in DNA: TGTGCCACCAGCAGAGGGAAATACGGGCGGTCGAGCTCCTACAATGAGCAGTTCTTC. Translation: CATSRGKYGRSSSYNEQFF.